This TCR beta chain appears in the sequencing data of a study of T-cell memory formation after mild COVID-19. Study conclusions and caveats: Nothing confirmed that second-wave clones peaking on day 37 were specific for SARS-CoV-2.

With respect to this clonotype: Antigen: not known.

Researchers used 5'RACE with constant-segment primers to make TCR alpha and TCR beta cDNA libraries that carry sample barcodes and UMIs. TCRdb analysed the 5' RACE reads with MiXCR anew, one entry per CDR3 protein. Among more than 150,000 distinct CDR3 sequences, about 20% were seen once, and the ten largest hold roughly 23%. In germline, CDR1 is LGHDT, CDR2 YNNKEL (reference sequence). V dropped 4 bases and J dropped 4; count of bases not matched to a gene: 5. There are 16 residues in the CDR3. This chain links TRBV3-1 with TRBJ2-1; TRBD2 matches 12 bases. The sequenced sample consisted of PBMCs or a T cell subset sorted from them (not recorded which). This clonotype was obtained from an adult woman who had mild COVID-19 (a few samples of this study predate the infection). Cell type and time point are not known. CDR3 amino acids: CASSPTSGGYYNEQFF. DNA of the CDR3: TGTGCCAGCAGCCCGACTAGCGGGGGCTATTACAATGAGCAGTTCTTC.